Below are 28 T cell receptor beta chains sequenced from a single sample in a study of T cells in Graves' hyperthyroidism and ophthalmopathy (dated by TCRdb to the late 2010s). Receptor libraries were prepared by multiplex PCR. Reads for this sample came from an Illumina HiSeq 2000. The TCR beta CDR3 regions were amplified from the RNA transcripts. A first-round RT-PCR of the TCR CDR3 used the HTBI primer set with the Qiagen OneStep RT-PCR kit. The public reads were reanalyzed by TCRdb: fastp trimming at Q25, MiXCR alignment, in-frame beta chains only. CDR3 protein duplicates are merged, each entry listing the most common genes and DNA. The sample data list around 350,000 distinct CDR3 sequences, and approximately 15% of these were observed just once. The ten largest clonotypes hold 25% to 35% of the sample. The sequencing sample was made of blood. The receptor source for this set is a young woman with Graves' hyperthyroidism that later progressed to Graves' ophthalmopathy.

The rearrangement links TRBV4-3 to TRBJ2-1; 11 bases map to TRBD2. There are 16 residues in the CDR3. Trimming cost V 3 bases and J 8 bases; bases outside gene matches: 9. Germline CDR1 is LGHNA and CDR2 is YSLEER. The CDR3 region has the DNA TGCGCCAGCAGCCACACGACTAGCGGGAAAGGCGATGAGCAGTTCTTC. Translating gives CASSHTTSGKGDEQFF.

The chain recombines TRBV29-1 with TRBJ1-2; TRBD1 aligns across 8 bases. The germline gives CDR1 SQVTM, CDR2 ANQGSEA. Trimming removed 6 bases from V and 0 bases from J; junction bases left unmatched: 6. The CDR3 has 14 amino acids. CDR3 sequence: CSVTGQGTNYGYTF. The CDR3 bases are TGCAGCGTCACCGGACAGGGAACTAACTATGGCTACACCTTC.

This clonotype was recorded once. One end of the junction varies from germline; a read error may be responsible. This CDR3 is CAGRRGGEQFF. The CDR3 region has the DNA TGTGCCGGCAGGCGCGGGGGTGAGCAGTTCTTC. This rearrangement joins TRBV12-3 or TRBV12-4 to TRBJ2-1; 7 bases line up with TRBD2. There are 11 residues in the CDR3.

This clonotype was counted many times. J is TRBJ2-3 and V is TRBV12-3 or TRBV12-4; D gene uncertain. The CDR3 has 18 amino acids. V was clipped by 4 bases and J by 0 bases, with 20 bases between them. The CDR3 sequence is CASSYGKALSTSTDTQYF. CDR3 DNA sequence: TGTGCCAGCAGTTATGGCAAGGCTTTATCAACTAGCACAGATACGCAGTATTTT.

This clonotype showed up just a few times. This chain uses TRBV4-1 with TRBJ2-7, with a weak D call TRBD2 (6 bases). Germline V CDR1 and CDR2: MGHRA, YSYEKL. The V and J ends lost 4 bases and 1 base respectively, with 14 bases between them. CDR3 length equals 15 residues. The CDR3 DNA follows: TGCGCCAGCAGCCCGGGGGACTCCCCGTCCTACGAGCAGTACTTC. Translation gives CASSPGDSPSYEQYF.

This clonotype occurred many times. V and J are TRBV7-9 and TRBJ2-5, with 9 bases identical to TRBD1. In germline, CDR1 is SEHNR, CDR2 FQNEAQ (reference sequence). The V segment lost 5 bases and the J segment 2 bases; nucleotides outside the gene matches: 9. This CDR3 comprises 16 residues. CDR3 coding DNA: TGTGCCAGCAGCCCCGGACAGGGGTCCCCTCAAGAGACCCAGTACTTC. Translated, it gives CASSPGQGSPQETQYF. The full variable domain, in which reference TRBV7-9 and TRBJ2-5 provide the parts outside the CDR3, is DTGVSQNPRHKITKRGQNVTFRCDPISEHNRLYWYRQTLGQGPEFLTYFQNEAQLEKSRLLSDRFSAERPKGSFSTLEIQRTEQGDSAMYLCASSPGQGSPQETQYFGPGTRLLVL.

This clonotype was seen only a few times. The V and J genes are TRBV20-1 and TRBJ2-6; possible D gene TRBD1, 5 bases. The CDR3 sequence is 18 residues long. Trimming took off 0 bases at V and 0 bases at J, with 15 bases between the two ends. From germline, CDR1 is DFQATT and CDR2 SNEGSKA (reference sequence). DNA of the CDR3: TGCAGTGCTAGAGACCAAGACAGCTTAAACTCTGGGGCCAACGTCCTGACTTTC. The encoded protein is CSARDQDSLNSGANVLTF.

The chain carries TRBV11-2 and TRBJ2-1, with a weak D call TRBD2 (6 bases). Germline V lookup: CDR1 SGHAT, CDR2 FQNNGV. This CDR3 spans 16 amino acids. V shed 6 bases and J shed 7 bases, with 22 bases lying between them. CDR3 in amino acids: CASSLIGLKSGNEQFF. The CDR3 DNA follows: TGTGCCAGCAGTTTAATCGGACTAAAGAGCGGTAATGAGCAGTTCTTC. The full variable domain, in which reference TRBV11-2 and TRBJ2-1 provide the parts outside the CDR3, is EAGVAQSPRYKIIEKRQSVAFWCNPISGHATLYWYQQILGQGPKLLIQFQNNGVVDDSQLPKDRFSAERLKGVDSTLKIQPAKLEDSAVYLCASSLIGLKSGNEQFFGPGTRLTVL.

This clonotype was recorded many times. The chain links TRBV19 to TRBJ1-1; D unresolved. This CDR3 comprises 13 residues. The germline V gene has CDR1 LNHDA and CDR2 SQIVND (reference sequence). Trimming pared 3 bases from V and 3 bases from J, leaving 8 bases between. CDR3 in DNA: TGTGCCAGTAGTATTGGGGTGGACACTGAAGCTTTCTTT. It codes for CASSIGVDTEAFF.

This clonotype was recorded a few times. The V gene is TRBV28, the J gene TRBJ1-5; TRBD1 matches 9 bases. CDR1 is MDHEN, CDR2 SYDVKM, per germline. The CDR3 is made up of 14 amino acids. After removal of 5 bases from V and 5 bases from J, the junction contained 4 bases not matched to a gene. CDR3 amino acids: CASSADRGYQPQHF. DNA for the CDR3: TGTGCCAGCAGTGCGGACAGGGGATATCAGCCCCAGCATTTT.

This clonotype was observed many times. This rearrangement joins TRBV28 to TRBJ2-7, with D possibly being TRBD1 or TRBD2 (7 bases each). The CDR3 spans 16 residues. Trimming stripped 1 base from V and 1 base from J, with 14 bases between. Germline assignment: CDR1 MDHEN and CDR2 SYDVKM. The CDR3 nucleotides are TGTGCCAGCAGTTTATTTCAGGGGGGGGAGTCCTACGAGCAGTACTTC. It encodes CASSLFQGGESYEQYF.

Ten or more counts support this clonotype. The chain employs TRBV6-6 and TRBJ2-7; no reliable D call. Trimming pared 0 bases from V and 2 bases from J, leaving 17 bases between. The CDR3 is made up of 17 amino acids. The germline CDR1 and CDR2 sequences are MNHNY and SVGAGI (reference sequence). The CDR3 is CASSYSMEKTHAYEQYF. The CDR3 DNA is TGTGCCAGCAGTTACTCGATGGAGAAGACCCACGCCTACGAGCAGTACTTC.

This clonotype was observed at least ten times. The chain uses TRBV20-1 and TRBJ2-2; TRBD2 is a possible D gene (5 bases). Germline V gene lookup returns CDR1 DFQATT and CDR2 SNEGSKA (reference sequence). The V and J ends lost 1 base and 0 bases respectively, with 12 bases between them. The CDR3 spans 16 residues. In DNA, the CDR3 is TGCAGTGCTAGAGTTTACGGGGTAACGAACACCGGGGAGCTGTTTTTT. It specifies CSARVYGVTNTGELFF.

Only a few counts were recorded for this clonotype. The gene calls are TRBV18 and TRBJ2-1; D uncertain. Germline V gives CDR1 KGHSH, CDR2 LQKENI. This CDR3 spans 15 amino acids. Trimming removed 2 bases at V and 2 bases at J, with 10 bases between. In DNA form, the CDR3 reads TGTGCCAGCTCACCAACAGCTCCTACCTACAATGAGCAGTTCTTC. Translated: CASSPTAPTYNEQFF.

The sample holds a few counts of this clonotype. The chain is built from TRBV4-1 and TRBJ2-2; D is perhaps TRBD2 (6 bases). Germline-derived CDR1 and CDR2 are MGHRA and YSYEKL. The ends were cut back, 1 base at V and 5 bases at J, with 17 bases in the middle. The CDR3 has 17 amino acids. The CDR3, as DNA: TGCGCCAGCAGCCAAGGCAGGGCGCGGGATGGTACCGGGGAGCTGTTTTTT. Its translation is CASSQGRARDGTGELFF.

This clonotype has ten or more counts. The chain employs TRBV2 and TRBJ2-7; 9 bases match TRBD2. The CDR3 covers 19 residues. The V gene end was trimmed by 4 bases and the J gene end by 5 bases; junction bases not matched to a gene: 21. Germline CDR1 is SNHLY and CDR2 is FYNNEI. The CDR3 spells CASSGSETSGLRSRDEQYF. CDR3 in DNA: TGTGCCAGCAGTGGCTCGGAGACTAGCGGACTCCGATCTAGGGACGAGCAGTACTTC.

The sample holds many counts of this clonotype. The V gene is TRBV11-2, the J gene TRBJ2-7; TRBD2 aligns across 10 bases. V lost 6 bases and J lost 0; bases outside the gene matches: 5. Germline CDR1 SGHAT, CDR2 FQNNGV. The CDR3 runs 15 residues. The CDR3 DNA reads as TGTGCCAGCAGAAATAGCGGGAGGAACTCCTACGAGCAGTACTTC. This encodes CASRNSGRNSYEQYF.

This clonotype occurred a few times. V is TRBV3-1 and J is TRBJ1-3, with 11 positions matching TRBD1. This CDR3 contains 17 residues. Germline-derived CDR1 and CDR2 are LGHDT and YNNKEL (reference sequence). J lost 1 base, V lost 4 bases, and 6 bases had no gene match. The CDR3 here is CASSPKGQGASGNTIYF. CDR3 in DNA: TGTGCCAGCAGCCCGAAAGGACAGGGGGCATCTGGAAACACCATATATTTT.

This clonotype turned up a few times. This sequence joins TRBV30 and TRBJ1-4, with a weak D call TRBD1 (6 bases). The CDR3 extends over 15 amino acids. Trimming removed 5 bases at V and 5 bases at J, with 18 bases between. Per the germline V gene, CDR1 is GTSNPN and CDR2 is SVGIG (reference sequence). The CDR3 sequence is CAWASHRVPNEKLFF. The CDR3 DNA follows: TGTGCCTGGGCCAGCCACAGGGTCCCAAATGAAAAACTGTTTTTT. The full variable domain, its missing parts supplied by reference TRBV30 and TRBJ1-4, is SQTIHQWPATLVQPVGSPLSLECTVEGTSNPNLYWYRQAAGRGLQLLFYSVGIGQISSEVPQNLSASRPQDRQFILSSKKLLLSDSGFYLCAWASHRVPNEKLFFGSGTQLSVL.

The chain uses TRBV20-1 and TRBJ2-3, with unresolved D. The CDR3 loop spans 13 amino acids. Trimming cost V 5 bases and J 8 bases, with 17 bases left between them. Germline-derived CDR1 and CDR2 are DFQATT and SNEGSKA (reference sequence). The CDR3 region has the DNA TGCAGTGCTCCCAGGCGGCTCCCTAGTACGCAGTATTTT. Translation: CSAPRRLPSTQYF.

V usage is TRBV2 and J usage is TRBJ2-7; 10 positions agree with TRBD2. The CDR3 extends over 15 amino acids. V dropped 7 bases and J dropped 5; count of bases not matched to a gene: 11. The germline V gene has CDR1 SNHLY and CDR2 FYNNEI. CDR3 residues: CASTPGGLAVDEQYF. The CDR3 DNA reads TGTGCCAGCACCCCCGGAGGACTAGCGGTCGACGAGCAGTACTTC. Looking up the rest from reference TRBV2 and TRBJ2-7 gives the full variable domain: EPEVTQTPSHQVTQMGQEVILRCVPISNHLYFYWYRQILGQKVEFLVSFYNNEISEKSEIFDDQFSVERPDGSNFTLKIRSTKLEDSAMYFCASTPGGLAVDEQYFGPGTRLTVT.

Of note for this clonotype: This may be a read error, as it is one base from a much larger clone. This chain joins TRBV20-1 and TRBJ2-1; 8 bases map to TRBD2. The V gene's germline CDR1 is DFQATT and CDR2 SNEGSKA (reference sequence). Unmatched junction bases numbered 10, after V lost 3 bases and J lost 9 bases. There are 14 residues in the CDR3. The CDR3 DNA reads TGCAGTGCTAGGGCAGCGGGAGTTAACAGTGAGCAGTTCTTC. Its protein is CSARAAGVNSEQFF.

This clonotype was seen ten or more times. The V call is TRBV7-2, the J call TRBJ2-5, with D possibly matching TRBD1 (6 bases). CDR1 is SGHTA and CDR2 is FQGNSA in the germline V gene. This CDR3 spans 13 amino acids. Between the trimmed V and J ends, which lost 5 bases and 1 base, there was a span of 8 bases. CDR3 sequence: CASSGDIQETQYF. Here the CDR3 DNA reads TGTGCCAGCAGCGGGGACATCCAAGAGACCCAGTACTTC. Based on the CDR3 plus reference TRBV7-2 and TRBJ2-5, the full variable domain is GAGVSQSPSNKVTEKGKDVELRCDPISGHTALYWYRQSLGQGLEFLIYFQGNSAPDKSGLPSDRFSAERTGGSVSTLTIQRTQQEDSAVYLCASSGDIQETQYFGPGTRLLVL.

This clonotype was counted at least ten times. The rearrangement links TRBV28 to TRBJ2-7; the D gene is possibly TRBD2 (5 bases). V dropped 5 bases and J dropped 5 bases, with 16 bases sitting between them. The CDR3 sequence is 14 residues long. CDR1 MDHEN and CDR2 SYDVKM come from the germline V gene. The CDR3 DNA follows: TGTGCCAGCAGTCCCGCGGGCAGTATGGACGAGCAGTACTTC. As protein: CASSPAGSMDEQYF.

This clonotype was observed many times. J is TRBJ2-3 and V is TRBV11-3; D is unresolved. This CDR3 region has 12 residues. Trimming pared 5 bases from V and 5 bases from J, leaving 8 bases between. CDR1 is SGHNT, CDR2 YENEEA, per germline. The CDR3 protein is CASSLPGDTQYF. DNA of the CDR3: TGTGCCAGCAGCCTACCGGGAGATACGCAGTATTTT. The full variable domain, completed using reference TRBV11-3 and TRBJ2-3, is EAGVVQSPRYKIIEKKQPVAFWCNPISGHNTLYWYLQNLGQGPELLIRYENEEAVDDSQLPKDRFSAERLKGVDSTLKIQPAELGDSAVYLCASSLPGDTQYFGPGTRLTVL.

J is TRBJ1-3 and V is TRBV9; 7 nucleotides agree with TRBD1. This CDR3 comprises 15 residues. CDR1 and CDR2 from the germline V gene are SGDLS and YYNGEE. Germline trimming cut 3 bases from V and 1 base from J; bases unmatched to any gene: 4. The CDR3 loop is CASSARQGSGNTIYF. The CDR3 DNA is TGTGCCAGCAGCGCCCGACAGGGATCTGGAAACACCATATATTTT.

The rearrangement links TRBV11-3 to TRBJ1-2; TRBD1 agrees at 9 bases. The CDR3 runs to 14 residues. Losses at the gene ends were 4 bases for V and 5 bases for J; bases not matched to a gene: 5. The germline gives CDR1 SGHNT, CDR2 YENEEA. DNA of the CDR3: TGTGCCAGCAGCTCCCAGGGACAGGGATATGGCTACACCTTC. It encodes CASSSQGQGYGYTF.

Comment on this clonotype: With a much larger clone just one base away, this may be a read error. The chain carries TRBV20-1 and TRBJ2-1; TRBD2 agrees at 7 bases. Germline CDR1 DFQATT, CDR2 SNEGSKA (reference sequence). This CDR3 is 14 amino acids long. In DNA form, the CDR3 reads TGCAGTGTCTCGAGCGGGATTTCCTACTATGAGCAGTTCTTC. It codes for CSVSSGISYYEQFF.